A selection of T cell receptor beta chains follows, all from one sample in a study of identical twins. TCRdb re-derived calls from the 5' RACE reads in MiXCR, one entry per CDR3 protein. The sample yields about 530,000 distinct CDR3 sequences, about 22% seen once. These data also featured in a second study, about yellow fever vaccine responses in identical twins.

Sequencing was performed on CD4+ T cells sorted from blood. Source of these receptors: a woman between 18 and 29 years old in good health. Both conserved end residues are part of each CDR3. D genes are given only for firm matches. Only some rows state a clone size, as once, few, many or a class for expanded clones.

d_gene	v_gene	j_gene	abundance	CDR3nt	CDR3aa
NA	TRBV6-2/TRBV6-3	TRBJ2-1	few	TGTGCCAGCAGTTACCGGGCGGGGGACATTTACAATGAGCAGTTCTTC	CASSYRAGDIYNEQFF
TRBD2	TRBV9	TRBJ2-3	NA	TGTGCCAGCAGCGCCAGCGGGGGGAGAGGAGATACGCAGTATTTT	CASSASGGRGDTQYF
NA	TRBV4-1	TRBJ2-2	NA	TGCGCCAGCAGCCAAGATCCCCCCCAGGGGTGGACCGGGGAGCTGTTTTTT	CASSQDPPQGWTGELFF
NA	TRBV7-2	TRBJ1-1	once	TGTGCCAGCAGCAAATTCGAATTACAGAAGAACACTGAAGCTTTCTTT	CASSKFELQKNTEAFF
TRBD1	TRBV12-3/TRBV12-4	TRBJ1-1	few	TGTGCCAGCAGTCCCTCGACAGGGGTAAAAGCTTTCTTT	CASSPSTGVKAFF
TRBD1	TRBV5-1	TRBJ2-2	NA	TGCGCCAGCAGCATAGGACAGGCCGCCGGGGAGCTGTTTTTT	CASSIGQAAGELFF
NA	TRBV12-3/TRBV12-4	TRBJ2-7	few	TGTGCCAGCAGGACCGGGACGCGGTCCTACGAGCAGTACTTC	CASRTGTRSYEQYF
NA	TRBV12-3/TRBV12-4	TRBJ2-6	NA	TGTGCCAGCTGGGAGGCAGGTGGGGCCAACGTCCTGACTTTC	CASWEAGGANVLTF
NA	TRBV6-5	TRBJ2-4	few	TGTGCCAGCAGTTACTCAGGGAAGGGGGACATTCAGTACTTC	CASSYSGKGDIQYF
TRBD1	TRBV2	TRBJ1-6	NA	TGTGCCATGAGGGGACAGTTTAATTCACCCCTCCACTTT	CAMRGQFNSPLHF
NA	TRBV12-3/TRBV12-4	TRBJ1-3	few	TGTGCCAGCAGTTTGGGTGCGGGGAGCTCTGGAAACACCATATATTTT	CASSLGAGSSGNTIYF
NA	TRBV6-6	TRBJ2-5	NA	TGTGCCAGCAGTTACGGGGGCGAAGAGACCCAGTACTTC	CASSYGGEETQYF
NA	TRBV20-1	TRBJ2-5	few	TGCAGTGCTTCCCGTGGTCTCCAAGAGACCCAGTACTTC	CSASRGLQETQYF
NA	TRBV4-1	TRBJ2-2	NA	TGCGCCAGCAGCTACGCTCAGAACACCGGGGAGCTGTTTTTT	CASSYAQNTGELFF
TRBD1	TRBV28	TRBJ1-5	few	TGTGCCAGCAGAAGGACAGGGGGCAGCAATCAGCCCCAGCATTTT	CASRRTGGSNQPQHF
NA	TRBV7-2	TRBJ1-3	many	TGTGCCAGCAGCTTAGTAGTTGCCTCTGGAAACACCATATATTTT	CASSLVVASGNTIYF